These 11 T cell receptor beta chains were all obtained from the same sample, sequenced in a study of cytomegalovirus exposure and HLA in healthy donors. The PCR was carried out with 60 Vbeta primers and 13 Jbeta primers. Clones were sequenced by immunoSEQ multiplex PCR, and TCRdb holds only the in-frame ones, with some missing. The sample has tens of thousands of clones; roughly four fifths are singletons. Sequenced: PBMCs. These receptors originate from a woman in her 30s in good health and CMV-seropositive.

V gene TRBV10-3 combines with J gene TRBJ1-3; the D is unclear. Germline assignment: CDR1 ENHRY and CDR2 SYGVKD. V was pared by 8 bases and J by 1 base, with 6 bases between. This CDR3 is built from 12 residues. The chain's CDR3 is CAISSSGNTIYF. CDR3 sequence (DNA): TGTGCCATCTCGAGTTCTGGAAACACCATATATTTT.

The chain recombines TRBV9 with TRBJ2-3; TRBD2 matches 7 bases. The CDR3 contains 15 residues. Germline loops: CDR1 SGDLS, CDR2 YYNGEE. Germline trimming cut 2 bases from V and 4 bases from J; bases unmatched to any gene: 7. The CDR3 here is CASSVQAGYADTQYF. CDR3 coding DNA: TGTGCCAGCAGCGTTCAAGCGGGATATGCAGATACGCAGTATTTT.

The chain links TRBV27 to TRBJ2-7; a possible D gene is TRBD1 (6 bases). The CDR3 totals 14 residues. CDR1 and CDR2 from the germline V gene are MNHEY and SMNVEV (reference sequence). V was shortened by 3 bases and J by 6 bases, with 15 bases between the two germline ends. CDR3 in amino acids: CASSFTGNRPEQYF. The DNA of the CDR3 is TGTGCCAGCAGTTTTACAGGGAATCGTCCCGAGCAGTACTTC.

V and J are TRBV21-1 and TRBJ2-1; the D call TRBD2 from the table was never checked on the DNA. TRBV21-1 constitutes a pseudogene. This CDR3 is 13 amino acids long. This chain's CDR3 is CASSKAERDSQFF. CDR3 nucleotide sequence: TGTGCCAGCAGCAAAGCAGAACGGGACTCACAGTTCTTC.

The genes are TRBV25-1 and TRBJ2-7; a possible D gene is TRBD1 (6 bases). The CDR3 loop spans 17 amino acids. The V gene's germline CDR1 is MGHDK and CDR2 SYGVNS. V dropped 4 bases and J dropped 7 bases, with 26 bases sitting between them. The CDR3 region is CASSVDSTPRSTGEQYF. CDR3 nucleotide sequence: TGTGCCAGCAGTGTGGACAGTACCCCTCGATCTACGGGGGAGCAGTACTTC.

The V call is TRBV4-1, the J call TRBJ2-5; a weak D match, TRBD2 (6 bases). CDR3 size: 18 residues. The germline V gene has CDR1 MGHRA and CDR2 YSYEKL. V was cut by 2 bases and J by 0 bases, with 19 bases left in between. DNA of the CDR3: TGCGCCAGCAGCCAAAGAGTAGCGGTATCCAACAACCAAGAGACCCAGTACTTC. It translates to CASSQRVAVSNNQETQYF.

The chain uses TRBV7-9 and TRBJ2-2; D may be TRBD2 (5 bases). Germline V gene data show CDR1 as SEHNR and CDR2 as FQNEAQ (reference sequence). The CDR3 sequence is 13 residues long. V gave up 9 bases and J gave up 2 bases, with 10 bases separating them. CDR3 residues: CARAGENTGELFF. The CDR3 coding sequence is TGTGCCAGGGCCGGGGAAAACACCGGGGAGCTGTTTTTT.

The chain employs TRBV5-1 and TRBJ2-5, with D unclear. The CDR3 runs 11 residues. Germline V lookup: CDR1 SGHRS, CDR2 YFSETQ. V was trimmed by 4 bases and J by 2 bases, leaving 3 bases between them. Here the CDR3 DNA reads TGCGCCAGCAGCGAGCAAGAGACCCAGTACTTC. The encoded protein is CASSEQETQYF.

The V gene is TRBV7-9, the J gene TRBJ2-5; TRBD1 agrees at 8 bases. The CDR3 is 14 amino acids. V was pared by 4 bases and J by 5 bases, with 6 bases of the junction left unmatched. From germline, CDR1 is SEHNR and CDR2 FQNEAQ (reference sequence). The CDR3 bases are TGTGCCAGCAGCTCAAGACAGGGGATGGAGACCCAGTACTTC. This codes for CASSSRQGMETQYF.

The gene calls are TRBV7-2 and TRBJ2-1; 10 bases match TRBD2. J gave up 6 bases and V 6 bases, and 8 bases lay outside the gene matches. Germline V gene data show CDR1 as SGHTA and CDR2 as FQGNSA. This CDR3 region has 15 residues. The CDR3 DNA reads TGTGCCAGCAGTTTCACTAGCGGGACATCCAATGAGCAGTTCTTC. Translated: CASSFTSGTSNEQFF.

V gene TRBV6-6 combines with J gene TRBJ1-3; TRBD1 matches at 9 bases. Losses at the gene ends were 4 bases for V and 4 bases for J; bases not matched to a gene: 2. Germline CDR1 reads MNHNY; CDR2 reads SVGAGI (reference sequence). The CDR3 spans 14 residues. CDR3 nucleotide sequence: TGTGCCAGCAGTTCCGGGACAGGGGGAAACACCATATATTTT. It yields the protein CASSSGTGGNTIYF.